Presented here are 24 T cell receptor beta chains from one specimen sequenced in a study of regulatory and conventional T cells in RAG deficiency. TCRdb's table, derived via immunoSEQ multiplex PCR, lists solely in-frame clones and lacks some. The sample includes thousands of clones, around 81% of them seen just once. Another study also made use of these data, one on regulatory T cells. That report notes: Primers: 52 TRBV forward and 13 TRBJ reverse.

The sequencing sample was made of CD8+ T cells sorted from blood. The receptors originated from a human donor in good health.

The gene calls are TRBV7-9 and TRBJ2-7; the D is unclear. The germline V gene has CDR1 SEHNR and CDR2 FQNEAQ (reference sequence). Trimming removed 1 base at V and 3 bases at J, with 7 bases between. This CDR3 is 13 amino acids long. The DNA for the CDR3 is TGTGCCAGCAGCTTAGGGCAAAACTACGAGCAGTACTTC. Its protein product is CASSLGQNYEQYF. The variable domain in full, with the rest retrieved from reference TRBV7-9 and TRBJ2-7, is DTGVSQNPRHKITKRGQNVTFRCDPISEHNRLYWYRQTLGQGPEFLTYFQNEAQLEKSRLLSDRFSAERPKGSFSTLEIQRTEQGDSAMYLCASSLGQNYEQYFGPGTRLTVT.

This chain links TRBV30 with TRBJ2-7; D remains ambiguous. CDR3 length equals 14 residues. Germline CDR1 GTSNPN, CDR2 SVGIG (reference sequence). Trimming stripped 0 bases from V and 3 bases from J, with 12 bases between. The CDR3 sequence is CAWSVGPMNYEQYF. The CDR3 DNA sequence: TGTGCCTGGAGTGTGGGTCCGATGAACTACGAGCAGTACTTC.

The chain links TRBV9 to TRBJ2-1; tentative D call: TRBD1 (6 bases). The CDR3 covers 17 residues. Germline V lookup: CDR1 SGDLS, CDR2 YYNGEE. Trimming removed 3 bases at V and 3 bases at J, with 19 bases between. The chain's CDR3 is CASSARTGTKDYNEQFF. The CDR3 coding sequence is TGTGCCAGCAGCGCCCGTACCGGGACAAAGGACTACAATGAGCAGTTCTTC.

This clone appeared a few times. The chain has TRBV13 and TRBJ2-3; 12 bases agree with TRBD2. This CDR3 has 15 residues. Germline-derived CDR1 and CDR2 are PRHDT and FYEKMQ (reference sequence). After removal of 5 bases from V and 5 bases from J, the junction contained 5 bases not matched to a gene. The CDR3 is CASSTRLAGVDTQYF. Here the CDR3 DNA reads TGTGCCAGCAGCACCCGACTAGCGGGAGTAGATACGCAGTATTTT.

The V and J genes are TRBV6-1 and TRBJ1-5; possibly TRBD1 for D (5 bases). The germline V gene encodes CDR1 MNHNS and CDR2 SASEGT. Trimming removed 7 bases from V and 8 bases from J, with 15 bases in between. The CDR3 is 13 amino acids. The CDR3 DNA reads as TGTGCCAGCATCCTCTCGGGGGGGGAGCCCCAGCATTTT. Its translation is CASILSGGEPQHF.

This sequence joins TRBV14 and TRBJ2-1; unclear D gene. The V end lost 1 base, the J end lost 11 bases, and 6 bases lay between the germline ends. CDR1 is SGHDN, CDR2 FVKESK, per germline. The CDR3 covers 11 residues. The CDR3 reads CASSQGRKQFF. The CDR3 DNA reads TGTGCCAGCAGCCAAGGGCGGAAGCAGTTCTTC.

The chain uses TRBV5-6 and TRBJ2-3; D unclear. This CDR3 spans 15 amino acids. CDR1 is SGHDT, CDR2 YYEEEE, per germline. Deletions cut 1 base from V and 7 bases from J, with 16 bases between. CDR3 sequence (DNA): TGTGCCAGCAGCTTGAGGGCTAGGAATGTATATACGCAGTATTTT. Protein: CASSLRARNVYTQYF. Looking up the rest from reference TRBV5-6 and TRBJ2-3 gives the full variable domain: DAGVTQSPTHLIKTRGQQVTLRCSPKSGHDTVSWYQQALGQGPQFIFQYYEEEERQRGNFPDRFSGHQFPNYSSELNVNALLLGDSALYLCASSLRARNVYTQYFGPGTRLTVL.

This chain joins TRBV4-1 and TRBJ2-1; TRBD1 matches 7 bases. Trimming at V came to 5 bases and at J to 7 bases, leaving 11 bases not matched to a gene. This CDR3 region has 15 residues. CDR1 MGHRA and CDR2 YSYEKL come from the germline V gene. The CDR3 nucleotides are TGCGCCAGCAGCTCCCGGGACAGAGACGGAAATGAGCAGTTCTTC. Its protein is CASSSRDRDGNEQFF.

The V gene is TRBV23-1, the J gene TRBJ2-2, with D possibly TRBD2 on 7 matching bases. TRBV23-1 is an ORF for which the function is uncertain. Trimming stripped 0 bases from V and 4 bases from J, with 15 bases between. The CDR3 consists of 17 residues. The CDR3 sequence: CASSQSPGGGSTGELFF. CDR3 coding DNA: TGCGCCAGCAGTCAATCGCCCGGGGGCGGGAGCACCGGGGAGCTGTTTTTT.

The rearrangement links TRBV19 to TRBJ1-2, with no clear D. The length of the CDR3 is 14 residues. V was shortened by 6 bases and J by 4 bases, with 15 bases between the two germline ends. Germline loops: CDR1 LNHDA, CDR2 SQIVND (reference sequence). CDR3 sequence reads: CASRGLSGSYGYTF. In nucleotides, the CDR3 is TGTGCCAGTAGGGGTCTATCGGGCAGCTATGGCTACACCTTC.

This clone was recorded a few times. The CDR3 spells CASRDKGIGEQFF. The CDR3 DNA reads TGTGCCAGTCGGGACAAGGGGATAGGTGAGCAGTTCTTC. The chain is built from TRBV19 and TRBJ2-1; possibly TRBD1 for D (6 bases). In germline, CDR1 is LNHDA, CDR2 SQIVND (reference sequence). Trimming removed 8 bases at V and 9 bases at J, with 17 bases between. The CDR3 is 13 amino acids.

A remark on this clone: Other DNA sequences of this sample code for an identical CDR3. CDR3 protein: CASSPGIDSGELFF. The CDR3 region has the DNA TGCGCCAGCAGCCCGGGGATCGATAGTGGGGAGCTGTTTTTT. J is TRBJ2-2 and V is TRBV4-1; a weak D match, TRBD2 (5 bases). The CDR3 is made up of 14 amino acids. Trimming removed 4 bases from V and 8 bases from J, with 14 bases in between. Germline values: CDR1 MGHRA, CDR2 YSYEKL.

V and J are TRBV5-4 and TRBJ1-2; 8 positions match TRBD1. Unmatched junction bases numbered 9, after V lost 0 bases and J lost 8 bases. The CDR3 spans 15 residues. Germline-derived CDR1 and CDR2 are SGHNT and YYREEE (reference sequence). The CDR3 region has the DNA TGTGCCAGCAGCTTGGCCGCAGGGGGCGAAGAAGGCTACACCTTC. This gives the protein CASSLAAGGEEGYTF. The entire variable domain, with the rest obtained from reference TRBV5-4 and TRBJ1-2, is as follows: ETGVTQSPTHLIKTRGQQVTLRCSSQSGHNTVSWYQQALGQGPQFIFQYYREEENGRGNFPPRFSGLQFPNYSSELNVNALELDDSALYLCASSLAAGGEEGYTFGSGTRLTVV.

Judged by abundance, this clone is medium-sized. The genes are TRBV7-2 and TRBJ1-2; D gene ambiguous. The CDR3 loop spans 12 amino acids. Trimming cost V 5 bases and J 8 bases, with 12 bases left between them. Germline-derived CDR1 and CDR2 are SGHTA and FQGNSA. CDR3 region: CASSPRSHGYTF. The CDR3 DNA is TGTGCCAGCAGCCCAAGGTCCCACGGCTACACCTTC.

V is TRBV4-2 and J is TRBJ1-2; tentatively, D is TRBD1 (5 bases). Germline V gene lookup returns CDR1 LGHNA and CDR2 YNFKEQ. This CDR3 is 14 amino acids long. The ends were cut back, 5 bases at V and 4 bases at J, with 14 bases in the middle. The CDR3 spells CASSELGTAYGYTF. Written as DNA, the CDR3 is TGTGCCAGCAGCGAACTAGGGACGGCCTATGGCTACACCTTC.

V and J are TRBV11-3 and TRBJ2-5; the match to TRBD1 covers 7 bases. The CDR3 length is 13 residues. V was clipped by 5 bases and J by 5 bases; unmatched bases: 5. Germline CDR1 is SGHNT and CDR2 is YENEEA. The CDR3 loop reads CASSHRGRETQYF. The CDR3 DNA is TGTGCCAGCAGCCACAGGGGACGGGAGACCCAGTACTTC.

The V call is TRBV6-6, the J call TRBJ2-1; 9 nucleotides agree with TRBD2. Germline V gene sequence: CDR1 MNHNY, CDR2 SVGAGI (reference sequence). V dropped 9 bases and J dropped 14; count of bases not matched to a gene: 14. CDR3 size: 13 residues. DNA of the CDR3: TGTGCCAGTCTGGGATATAGCGGGAGTATAGAGTTCTTC. Translation: CASLGYSGSIEFF.

The V call is TRBV4-1, the J call TRBJ1-1; D remains unclear. Trimming removed 3 bases at V and 1 base at J, with 15 bases between. The CDR3 is 16 amino acids. Germline V gene lookup returns CDR1 MGHRA and CDR2 YSYEKL. The CDR3, as DNA: TGCGCCAGCAGCCATAGCCTCGGTTCAGCGAACACTGAAGCTTTCTTT. Translated: CASSHSLGSANTEAFF.

The genes are TRBV7-3 and TRBJ2-1; 8 bases line up with TRBD1. The germline V gene encodes CDR1 SGHTA and CDR2 FQGTGA. The CDR3 sequence is 15 residues long. Germline trimming cut 2 bases from V and 7 bases from J; bases unmatched to any gene: 7. CDR3 in DNA: TGTGCCAGCAGCTTAGGACAGGGCGGCATTAATGAGCAGTTCTTC. Its translation: CASSLGQGGINEQFF.

The V and J genes are TRBV11-2 and TRBJ2-3; 14 nucleotides align to TRBD2. CDR3 length: 16 amino acids. V lost 4 bases and J lost 4; bases outside the gene matches: 4. Germline V gives CDR1 SGHAT, CDR2 FQNNGV. CDR3 region: CASSSRLAGGPDTQYF. DNA of the CDR3: TGTGCCAGCAGCTCGAGACTAGCGGGAGGGCCAGATACGCAGTATTTT. Full variable domain (missing parts from reference TRBV11-2 and TRBJ2-3): EAGVAQSPRYKIIEKRQSVAFWCNPISGHATLYWYQQILGQGPKLLIQFQNNGVVDDSQLPKDRFSAERLKGVDSTLKIQPAKLEDSAVYLCASSSRLAGGPDTQYFGPGTRLTVL.

The chain employs TRBV5-6 and TRBJ2-5, with 7 bases matching TRBD1. CDR1 and CDR2 from the germline V gene are SGHDT and YYEEEE. The V and J ends lost 3 bases and 4 bases, in that order; junction bases with no gene match: 15. The CDR3 covers 17 residues. CDR3 sequence (DNA): TGTGCCAGCAGCTCCGAAGGAGAGACAGGGAATCGAGAGACCCAGTACTTC. This sequence encodes CASSSEGETGNRETQYF.

The chain is built from TRBV11-2 and TRBJ2-2; the D is unclear. The V and J ends lost 3 bases and 0 bases respectively, with 11 bases between them. Per the germline V gene, CDR1 is SGHAT and CDR2 is FQNNGV. The CDR3 is 16 amino acids. CDR3 region: CASSFPRKTNTGELFF. Written as DNA, the CDR3 is TGTGCCAGCAGCTTCCCCCGAAAAACGAACACCGGGGAGCTGTTTTTT.

The rearrangement links TRBV2 to TRBJ2-3; 9 bases are a match to TRBD2. CDR1 and CDR2 (germline): SNHLY, FYNNEI. V shed 2 bases, J shed 4 bases, and the junction held 4 bases outside the gene matches. This CDR3 contains 15 residues. CDR3 in DNA: TGTGCCAGCAGTGAACGGCGGGGGGGGCCAGATACGCAGTATTTT. Translated: CASSERRGGPDTQYF.

This chain joins TRBV9 and TRBJ1-2; D is possibly TRBD1 (5 bases). With 0 bases removed from V and 5 bases from J, the gap between germline ends came to 11 bases. The CDR3 consists of 14 residues. Germline lookup yields CDR1 SGDLS and CDR2 YYNGEE. CDR3 loop: CASSVGRGPYGYTF. The DNA of the CDR3 is TGTGCCAGCAGCGTAGGTCGGGGCCCATATGGCTACACCTTC.